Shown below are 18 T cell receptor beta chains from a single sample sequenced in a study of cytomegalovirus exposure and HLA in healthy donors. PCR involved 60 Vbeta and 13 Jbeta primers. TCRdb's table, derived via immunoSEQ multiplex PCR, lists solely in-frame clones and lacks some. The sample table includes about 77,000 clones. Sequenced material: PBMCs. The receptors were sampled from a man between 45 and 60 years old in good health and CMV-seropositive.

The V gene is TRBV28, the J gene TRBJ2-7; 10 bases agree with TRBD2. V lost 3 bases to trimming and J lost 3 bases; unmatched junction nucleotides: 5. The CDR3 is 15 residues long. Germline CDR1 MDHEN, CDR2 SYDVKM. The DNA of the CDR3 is TGTGCCAGCAGTTTGTTAGCGGGAGGAAGCTACGAGCAGTACTTC. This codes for CASSLLAGGSYEQYF.

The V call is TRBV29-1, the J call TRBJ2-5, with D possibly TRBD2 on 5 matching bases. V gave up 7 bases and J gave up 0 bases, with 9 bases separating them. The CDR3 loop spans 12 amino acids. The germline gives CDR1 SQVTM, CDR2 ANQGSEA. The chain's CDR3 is CSAAEDQETQYF. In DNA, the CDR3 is TGCAGCGCAGCGGAGGACCAAGAGACCCAGTACTTC.

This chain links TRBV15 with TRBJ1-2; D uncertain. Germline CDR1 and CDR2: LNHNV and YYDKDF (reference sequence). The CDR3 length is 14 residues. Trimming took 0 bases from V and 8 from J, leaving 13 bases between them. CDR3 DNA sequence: TGTGCCACCAGCAGAGATGCCGGCGGGGAAGGCTACACCTTC. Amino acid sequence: CATSRDAGGEGYTF.

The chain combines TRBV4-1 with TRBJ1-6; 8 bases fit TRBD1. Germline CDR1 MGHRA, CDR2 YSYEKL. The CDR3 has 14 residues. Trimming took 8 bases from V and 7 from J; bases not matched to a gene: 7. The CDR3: CASRDRGRNSPLHF. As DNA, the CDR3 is TGCGCCAGCCGCGACAGGGGTAGGAATTCACCCCTCCACTTT.

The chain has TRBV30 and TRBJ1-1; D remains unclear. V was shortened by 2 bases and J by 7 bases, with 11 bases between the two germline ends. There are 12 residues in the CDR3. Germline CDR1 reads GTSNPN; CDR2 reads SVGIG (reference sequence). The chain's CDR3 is CAWSKETNEAFF. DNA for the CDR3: TGTGCCTGGAGTAAGGAGACTAATGAAGCTTTCTTT.

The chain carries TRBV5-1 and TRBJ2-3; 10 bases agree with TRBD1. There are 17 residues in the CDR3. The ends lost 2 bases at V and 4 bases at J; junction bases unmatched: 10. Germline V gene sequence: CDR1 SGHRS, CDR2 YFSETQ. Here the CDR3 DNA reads TGCGCCAGCAGCTTTTTAACTGGGACAGGGGAATCAGATACGCAGTATTTT. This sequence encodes CASSFLTGTGESDTQYF.

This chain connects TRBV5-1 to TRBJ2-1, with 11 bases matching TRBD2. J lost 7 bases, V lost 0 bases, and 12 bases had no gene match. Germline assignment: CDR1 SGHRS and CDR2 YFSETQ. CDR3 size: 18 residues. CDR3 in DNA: TGCGCCAGCAGCTTGGTAGCGGGAGGGCCCTCGGTCTGGAATGAGCAGTTCTTC. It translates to CASSLVAGGPSVWNEQFF.

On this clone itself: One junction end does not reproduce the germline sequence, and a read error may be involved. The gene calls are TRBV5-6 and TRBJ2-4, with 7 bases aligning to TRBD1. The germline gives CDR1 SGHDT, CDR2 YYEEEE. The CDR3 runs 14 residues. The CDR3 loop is CACSRRGHGNIQYF. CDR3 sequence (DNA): TGTGCCTGCAGTCGTAGGGGGCACGGAAACATTCAGTACTTC.

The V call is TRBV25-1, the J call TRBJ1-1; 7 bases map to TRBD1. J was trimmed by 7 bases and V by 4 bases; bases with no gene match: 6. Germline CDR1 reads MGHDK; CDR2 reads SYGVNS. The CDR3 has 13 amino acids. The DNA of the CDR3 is TGTGCCAGCAGTGCGCCACAGGGGTTTGAAGCTTTCTTT. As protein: CASSAPQGFEAFF. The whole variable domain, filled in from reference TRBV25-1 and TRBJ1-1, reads EADIYQTPRYLVIGTGKKITLECSQTMGHDKMYWYQQDPGMELHLIHYSYGVNSTEKGDLSSESTVSRIRTEHFPLTLESARPSHTSQYLCASSAPQGFEAFFGQGTRLTVV.

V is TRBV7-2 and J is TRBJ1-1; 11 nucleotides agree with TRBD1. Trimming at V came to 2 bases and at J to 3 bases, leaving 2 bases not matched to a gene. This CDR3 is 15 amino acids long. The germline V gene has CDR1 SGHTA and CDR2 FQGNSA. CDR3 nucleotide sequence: TGTGCCAGCAGCTTAATGGGACAGGGGGACACTGAAGCTTTCTTT. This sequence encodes CASSLMGQGDTEAFF.

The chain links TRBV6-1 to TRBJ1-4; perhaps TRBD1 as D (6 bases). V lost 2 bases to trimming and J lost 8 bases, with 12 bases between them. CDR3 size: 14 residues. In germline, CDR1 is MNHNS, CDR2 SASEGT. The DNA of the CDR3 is TGTGCCAGCAGTGAACTGGGGGCAGGAGAAAAACTGTTTTTT. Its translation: CASSELGAGEKLFF.

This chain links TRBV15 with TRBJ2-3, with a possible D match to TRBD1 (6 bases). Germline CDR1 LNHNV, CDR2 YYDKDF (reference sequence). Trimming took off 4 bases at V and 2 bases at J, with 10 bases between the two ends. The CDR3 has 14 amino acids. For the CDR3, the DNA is TGTGCCACCAGCATTTGGACAGACACAGATACGCAGTATTTT. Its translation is CATSIWTDTDTQYF.

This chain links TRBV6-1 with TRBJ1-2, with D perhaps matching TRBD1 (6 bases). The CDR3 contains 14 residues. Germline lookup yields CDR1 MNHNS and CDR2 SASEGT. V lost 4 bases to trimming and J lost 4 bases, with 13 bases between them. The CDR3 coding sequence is TGTGCCAGCAGTGGGGGTATAGGGGGCTATGGCTACACCTTC. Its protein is CASSGGIGGYGYTF.

This CDR3 reads CAWSLSDGSYGYTF. The CDR3 nucleotides read TGTGCCTGGAGTCTCTCGGACGGGAGCTATGGCTACACCTTC. V and J are TRBV30 and TRBJ1-2; no definite D call. CDR3 length equals 14 residues. The germline V and J ends were trimmed by 2 bases and 4 bases, with 14 bases remaining between them. CDR1 and CDR2 (germline): GTSNPN, SVGIG (reference sequence).

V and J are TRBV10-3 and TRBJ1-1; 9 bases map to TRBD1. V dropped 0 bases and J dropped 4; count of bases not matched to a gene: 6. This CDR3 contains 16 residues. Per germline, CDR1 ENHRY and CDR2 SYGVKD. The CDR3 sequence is CAISESRTGATTEAFF. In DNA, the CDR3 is TGTGCCATCAGTGAGTCACGGACAGGGGCGACCACTGAAGCTTTCTTT.

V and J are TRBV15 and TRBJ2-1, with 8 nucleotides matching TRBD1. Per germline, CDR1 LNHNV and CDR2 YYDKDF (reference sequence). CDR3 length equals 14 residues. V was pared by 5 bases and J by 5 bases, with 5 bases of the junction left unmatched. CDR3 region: CATSPGQVNNEQFF. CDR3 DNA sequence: TGTGCCACCAGCCCGGGACAGGTGAACAATGAGCAGTTCTTC.

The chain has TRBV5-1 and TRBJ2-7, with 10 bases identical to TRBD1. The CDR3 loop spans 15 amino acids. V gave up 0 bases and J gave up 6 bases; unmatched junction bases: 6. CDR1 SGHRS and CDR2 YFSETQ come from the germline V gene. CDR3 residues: CASSLVTGGQREQYF. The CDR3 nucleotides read TGCGCCAGCAGCTTGGTGACAGGGGGCCAACGCGAGCAGTACTTC.

In DNA, the CDR3 is TGTGCCAGCAGCTCACTGACAGGGGGCTTCAATGAGCAGTTCTTC. This encodes CASSSLTGGFNEQFF. V gene TRBV7-9 combines with J gene TRBJ2-1, with TRBD1 matching over 10 bases. The CDR3 has 15 residues. Germline loops: CDR1 SEHNR, CDR2 FQNEAQ (reference sequence). J lost 6 bases, V lost 4 bases, and 6 bases had no gene match.